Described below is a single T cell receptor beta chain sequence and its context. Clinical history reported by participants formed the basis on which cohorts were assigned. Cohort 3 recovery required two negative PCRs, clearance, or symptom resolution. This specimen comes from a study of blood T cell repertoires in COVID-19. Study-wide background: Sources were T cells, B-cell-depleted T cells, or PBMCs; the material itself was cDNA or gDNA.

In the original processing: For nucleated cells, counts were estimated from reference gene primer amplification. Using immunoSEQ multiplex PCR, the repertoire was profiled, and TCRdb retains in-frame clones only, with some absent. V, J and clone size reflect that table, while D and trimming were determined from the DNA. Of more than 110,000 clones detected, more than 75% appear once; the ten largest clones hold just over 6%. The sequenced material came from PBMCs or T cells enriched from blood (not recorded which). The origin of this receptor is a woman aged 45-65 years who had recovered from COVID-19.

For the CDR3, the DNA is TGCGCCAGCAGCACCGGACAGGGGTTGGCCTACGAGCAGTACTTC. Amino acid sequence: CASSTGQGLAYEQYF. The gene calls are TRBV5-1 and TRBJ2-7, with TRBD1 matching over 9 bases. Looked up from germline, CDR1 is SGHRS and CDR2 is YFSETQ. J lost 2 bases, V lost 4 bases, and 7 bases had no gene match. The length of the CDR3 is 15 residues.